This entry lists 7 T cell receptor beta chains sequenced from one sample in a study of T cells after yellow fever vaccination. TCRdb reprocessed the 5' RACE reads via MiXCR and lists one record per CDR3 protein. The sample contains 620,000 or so distinct CDR3 sequences, roughly an eighth of which appear only once. The sequences come from PBMCs, collected on the day of the yellow fever booster vaccination. The source is a young man who received the YFV17D yellow fever vaccine.

This clonotype has only a few counts. This chain links TRBV20-1 with TRBJ2-1; 10 bases agree with TRBD2. CDR3 length: 16 residues. The V gene end was trimmed by 2 bases and the J gene end by 2 bases; junction bases not matched to a gene: 6. Germline lookup yields CDR1 DFQATT and CDR2 SNEGSKA (reference sequence). The CDR3 DNA is TGCAGTGCTAGATATCTGCTAGCGGGAGCCTACAATGAGCAGTTCTTC. It yields the protein CSARYLLAGAYNEQFF.

The genes are TRBV3-1 and TRBJ2-1, with 9 bases identical to TRBD2. Germline CDR1 reads LGHDT; CDR2 reads YNNKEL (reference sequence). V shed 4 bases and J 6 bases; nucleotides not matched to a gene: 4. The CDR3 runs to 14 residues. The CDR3 DNA sequence: TGTGCCAGCAGCCGAACTAGCGGGCTCAATGAGCAGTTCTTC. It is translated as CASSRTSGLNEQFF.

This clonotype was observed a few times. The chain links TRBV28 to TRBJ2-3; 8 nucleotides match TRBD2. The V and J ends lost 6 bases and 0 bases, in that order; junction bases with no gene match: 8. CDR1 and CDR2 (germline): MDHEN, SYDVKM. The CDR3 covers 16 residues. This chain's CDR3 is CASSFLTSASTDTQYF. The CDR3 DNA reads as TGTGCCAGCAGCTTCTTGACTAGCGCGAGCACAGATACGCAGTATTTT.

A few counts support this clonotype. This sequence joins TRBV14 and TRBJ2-5; D not certain. V lost 1 base to trimming and J lost 4 bases, with 7 bases between them. The CDR3 extends over 13 amino acids. The germline CDR1 and CDR2 sequences are SGHDN and FVKESK. CDR3 amino acids: CASSQAVLETQYF. The CDR3 DNA reads TGTGCCAGCAGCCAAGCTGTTCTAGAGACCCAGTACTTC.

This CDR3 reads CASSETENTEAFF. The CDR3 nucleotides read TGTGCCAGCAGCGAGACAGAGAACACTGAAGCTTTCTTT. J is TRBJ1-1 and V is TRBV27; TRBD1 might be the D (5 bases). V lost 6 bases and J 1 base, leaving 9 bases between the germline ends. The length of the CDR3 is 13 residues. Germline V CDR1 and CDR2: MNHEY, SMNVEV (reference sequence).

This clonotype has more than one count but fewer than ten. This sequence joins TRBV15 and TRBJ2-3, with D perhaps TRBD2 (5 bases). Germline V gene data show CDR1 as LNHNV and CDR2 as YYDKDF (reference sequence). This CDR3 has 15 amino acids. Trimming removed 8 bases at V and 0 bases at J, with 15 bases between. CDR3 in DNA: TGTGCCACCGCAAGGGAGAAACTAAGCACAGATACGCAGTATTTT. It encodes CATAREKLSTDTQYF. Together with reference TRBV15 and TRBJ2-3, the CDR3 gives the full variable domain: DAMVIQNPRYQVTQFGKPVTLSCSQTLNHNVMYWYQQKSSQAPKLLFHYYDKDFNNEADTPDNFQSRRPNTSFCFLDIRSPGLGDTAMYLCATAREKLSTDTQYFGPGTRLTVL.

This chain joins TRBV9 and TRBJ2-2; tentative D call: TRBD2 (5 bases). The germline V gene encodes CDR1 SGDLS and CDR2 YYNGEE. V shed 4 bases and J shed 0 bases, with 13 bases lying between them. There are 16 residues in the CDR3. The CDR3 coding sequence is TGTGCCAGCAGCCGCGGGCTATCCGCGAACACCGGGGAGCTGTTTTTT. This gives the protein CASSRGLSANTGELFF. Looking up the rest from reference TRBV9 and TRBJ2-2 gives the full variable domain: DSGVTQTPKHLITATGQRVTLRCSPRSGDLSVYWYQQSLDQGLQFLIQYYNGEERAKGNILERFSAQQFPDLHSELNLSSLELGDSALYFCASSRGLSANTGELFFGEGSRLTVL.